Listed below are T cell receptor beta chains from one sample, sequenced in a study of T-cell memory formation after mild COVID-19. TCRdb re-called the 5' RACE reads through MiXCR, storing one row per CDR3 protein. The sample gives fewer than 200,000 distinct CDR3 sequences, about 18% of which show up once; roughly 3.9% is in the top ten. Specimen: PBMCs or a T cell subset sorted from them (not recorded which). The origin of the receptors is a man in his late teens or twenties who had mild COVID-19 (a few samples of this study predate the infection). Cell type and time point are not known. Each CDR3 is given with its conserved first and last residue. A D gene is named only where the DNA matches it firmly. Only some rows state a clone size, as once, few, many or a class for expanded clones.

j_gene	v_gene	d_gene	abundance	CDR3nt	CDR3aa
TRBJ1-1	TRBV6-2/TRBV6-3	.	few	TGTGCCAGCAGTTACGACAGGACGTACACTGAAGCTTTCTTT	CASSYDRTYTEAFF
TRBJ1-3	TRBV27	.	.	TGTGCCAGCACCCGTGGGGGACTGAACTCTGGAAACACCATATATTTT	CASTRGGLNSGNTIYF
TRBJ1-5	TRBV20-1	.	.	TGCAGTGCTAGAGGTACAGGAGATCAGCCCCAGCATTTT	CSARGTGDQPQHF
TRBJ1-1	TRBV12-3/TRBV12-4	.	few	TGTGCCAGCAGACCGGGACATAACATGAACACTGAAGCTTTCTTT	CASRPGHNMNTEAFF
TRBJ1-1	TRBV18	.	few	TGTGCCAGCTCACCTTCCAGGGGCGCTATTAACGCTGAAGCTTTCTTT	CASSPSRGAINAEAFF
TRBJ2-5	TRBV7-2	.	.	TGTGCCAGCAGCTTAGCGCGAACTAGCCGCCAAGAGACCCAGTACTTC	CASSLARTSRQETQYF
TRBJ2-7	TRBV20-1	TRBD2	.	TGCAGTGCTAGAGTAGCGGGGGGCTCCTACGAGCAGTACTTC	CSARVAGGSYEQYF
TRBJ2-7	TRBV7-2	.	many	TGTGCCAGCAGCATCTATGCGGGACAGTGGGACTACGAGCAGTACTTC	CASSIYAGQWDYEQYF
TRBJ1-5	TRBV12-3/TRBV12-4	.	few	TGTGCCAGCAGTTTAAATGAACAGCCCCAGCATTTT	CASSLNEQPQHF
TRBJ2-7	TRBV5-1	.	.	TGCGCCAGCAGCTTGGAGAGGAGCTACGAGCAGTACTTC	CASSLERSYEQYF
TRBJ2-7	TRBV7-2	.	many	TGTGCCAGCAGCTTTCTTCCCGGAGGACGGTACTACGAGCAGTACTTC	CASSFLPGGRYYEQYF
TRBJ2-1	TRBV5-1	.	many	TGCGCCAGCAGCTGGGATACGTCCTACAATGAGCAGTTCTTC	CASSWDTSYNEQFF
TRBJ2-3	TRBV6-4	.	.	TGTGCCAGCAGTGATCAGCACACAGATACGCAGTATTTT	CASSDQHTDTQYF
TRBJ1-2	TRBV7-2	TRBD1	.	TGTGCCAGCAGCCCCCGACAGGGGGCCAGAGGCTACACCTTC	CASSPRQGARGYTF
TRBJ1-1	TRBV5-1	.	.	TGCGCCAGCAGCCCGGAAGGGGGTATCACTGAAGCTTTCTTT	CASSPEGGITEAFF
TRBJ2-2	TRBV9	.	.	TGTGCCAGCACCGAACCGGGGTCGGACACCGGGGAGCTGTTTTTT	CASTEPGSDTGELFF
TRBJ1-5	TRBV20-1	.	.	TGCAGTGTTCAGGGGAGGAATCAGCCCCAGCATTTT	CSVQGRNQPQHF
TRBJ1-1	TRBV28	TRBD1	.	TGTGCCAGCAGGCACCCCGACAGGGTTAACACTGAAGCTTTCTTT	CASRHPDRVNTEAFF
TRBJ1-1	TRBV7-9	.	.	TGTGCCAGCAGCTCCCAATCAGGGGCTGAAGCTTTCTTT	CASSSQSGAEAFF
TRBJ1-1	TRBV20-1	.	few	TGCAGTGCTGGTCGGCAGGGACCTGAAGCTTTCTTT	CSAGRQGPEAFF
TRBJ1-5	TRBV20-1	TRBD1	.	TGCAGTGCTACCCGACCGGGACAGGGGGTCTTGGGCAATCAGCCCCAGCATTTT	CSATRPGQGVLGNQPQHF
TRBJ1-4	TRBV7-9	.	.	TGTGCCAGCAGCTCCCTCCGTAGGGATGAAAAACTGTTTTTT	CASSSLRRDEKLFF
TRBJ1-2	TRBV19	TRBD1	.	TGTGCCAGTACCCAGGGGGGGCAACCCCACTATGGCTACACCTTC	CASTQGGQPHYGYTF
TRBJ1-3	TRBV4-2	.	many	TGTGCCAGCAGCCAACAGGGGCCCTATGGAAACACCATATATTTT	CASSQQGPYGNTIYF
TRBJ1-1	TRBV5-1	.	few	TGCGCCAGCAGCTTGGATGGCGGGGGGACTGAAGCTTTCTTT	CASSLDGGGTEAFF
TRBJ1-5	TRBV15	TRBD1	few	TGTGCCACCAGCAGAGATAGGACAGGGGAGCCCCAGCATTTT	CATSRDRTGEPQHF
TRBJ2-7	TRBV5-1	TRBD1	many	TGCGCCAGCAGCCCGGGGACAGGAGCCTACGAGCAGTACTTC	CASSPGTGAYEQYF